The sequence of this TCR beta chain was determined in a study of blood T cell repertoires in COVID-19. Background on the study: The United States, Italy and Spain provided the acute and convalescent COVID-19 samples. In each case, the material was cDNA or gDNA derived from T cells, B-cell-depleted T cells, or PBMCs.

Germline values: CDR1 ENHRY, CDR2 SYGVKD. The J segment lost 4 bases and the V segment lost 2 bases, leaving 0 bases of the junction unmatched. The CDR3 runs to 13 residues. In the source study's methods: Amplification with reference gene primers provided the estimates of nucleated cell counts. Profiled with immunoSEQ multiplex PCR; TCRdb holds only in-frame clones, not every one. The V and J calls and clone size come from that table; D and trimming were worked out from the DNA. The table includes 55,000 to 80,000 clones, 83% detected once. A remark on this clone: This sample includes further DNA sequences coding for the same CDR3.

The V and J genes are TRBV10-3 and TRBJ2-7; 9 bases align to TRBD1. Sequenced: peripheral blood. The sequence was obtained from a middle-aged man with active COVID-19. The CDR3 nucleotides are TGTGCCATCAGTGAGGACAGGGGGTACGAGCAGTACTTC. The encoded protein is CAISEDRGYEQYF.